Following are 21 T cell receptor beta chains from one sample sequenced in a study of glioma-infiltrating T cells. Using RNA template, CDR3s of TCR alpha and beta were amplified with iRepertoire arm-PCR. TCRdb itself ran the multiplex PCR reads through MiXCR, one entry per CDR3 protein. The sample has about 130,000 distinct CDR3 sequences, more than 20% seen once. Sequencing was done on a sample of glioma tissue, nonneoplastic brain tissue, or PBMCs (not recorded which). The receptors were gathered from a human donor with low-grade glioma or glioblastoma, undergoing nonglioma brain surgery, or in good health (not recorded which).

This chain uses TRBV11-2 with TRBJ2-7; D is unresolved. Germline assignment: CDR1 SGHAT and CDR2 FQNNGV. CDR3 length: 14 residues. V was pared by 5 bases and J by 0 bases, with 11 bases between. CDR3 sequence reads: CASSQMLSSYEQYV. The CDR3 DNA follows: TGTGCCAGCAGCCAGATGTTGAGCTCCTACGAGCAGTACGTC.

In DNA, the CDR3 is TGTGCCAGCAGCAAAGGTTTCAGGGGAATCACCGGGGAGCTGTTTTTT. Amino acid sequence: CASSKGFRGITGELFF. The chain carries TRBV14 and TRBJ2-2; maybe TRBD1 (6 bases). V was shortened by 5 bases and J by 4 bases, with 17 bases between the two germline ends. The CDR3 is made up of 16 amino acids. Looked up from germline, CDR1 is SGHDN and CDR2 is FVKESK.

This clonotype was observed at least ten times. V and J are TRBV20-1 and TRBJ2-3, with D perhaps being TRBD1 or TRBD2 (5 bases each). CDR3 length: 15 residues. Germline V CDR1 and CDR2: DFQATT, SNEGSKA (reference sequence). Trimming removed 3 bases from V and 4 bases from J, with 17 bases in between. The CDR3 sequence: CSARESRGRADTQYF. CDR3 nucleotides: TGCAGTGCTAGGGAGAGTCGGGGCCGCGCAGATACGCAGTATTTT.

In its sample, this clonotype ranks as medium-sized. The V and J genes are TRBV10-3 and TRBJ2-3; D uncertain. With 0 bases removed from V and 0 bases from J, the gap between germline ends came to 4 bases. Germline values: CDR1 ENHRY, CDR2 SYGVKD. CDR3 length equals 14 residues. CDR3 DNA: TGTGCCATCAGTGAGTCAGGGAGCACAGATACGCAGTATTTT. Amino acids: CAISESGSTDTQYF.

This clonotype has ten or more counts. The chain joins TRBV28 to TRBJ2-1; tentatively, D is TRBD1 (5 bases). This CDR3 has 13 amino acids. Germline V gene sequence: CDR1 MDHEN, CDR2 SYDVKM. Trimming pared 7 bases from V and 6 bases from J, leaving 13 bases between. CDR3 sequence (DNA): TGTGCCAGCACCCCCTCAGGGCTCAATGAGCAGTTCTTC. Translated, it gives CASTPSGLNEQFF.

A word on this clonotype: A read error may be the cause here, since a much bigger clone is one base away. This chain links TRBV6-2 or TRBV6-3 with TRBJ2-1; D tentatively fits TRBD1 or TRBD2 (5 bases each). This CDR3 contains 14 residues. Germline V CDR1 and CDR2: MNHEY, SVGEGT. Deletions cut 10 bases from V and 6 bases from J, with 19 bases between. CDR3 amino acids: CATTRTGTSNEQFF. The CDR3 DNA follows: TGTGCCACGACGCGTACCGGGACCAGCAATGAGCAGTTCTTC.

This clonotype has a count of ten or more. V usage is TRBV6-1 and J usage is TRBJ2-7; possibly TRBD1 or TRBD2 for D (5 bases each). V was pared by 10 bases and J by 0 bases, with 10 bases between. Looked up from germline, CDR1 is MNHNS and CDR2 is SASEGT. The CDR3 has 12 amino acids. Written as DNA, the CDR3 is TGTGCCACCTGGGGGAGCTCCTACGAGCAGTACGTC. This encodes CATWGSSYEQYV.

This clonotype was counted between two and nine times. The chain is built from TRBV2 and TRBJ2-4; the match to TRBD1 covers 7 bases. The CDR3 has 14 residues. Germline V gene sequence: CDR1 SNHLY, CDR2 FYNNEI. Trimming at V came to 6 bases and at J to 3 bases, leaving 5 bases not matched to a gene. In DNA, the CDR3 is TGTGCCAGCAGAGGGGGCGCGGGCAAAAACATTCAGTACTTC. Translated: CASRGGAGKNIQYF.

As to this clonotype: The conserved final phenylalanine or tryptophan is absent from the CDR3, which likely points to a read error. The CDR3 bases are TGCAGTGCTAGGGACTCCAGCACAGATACGCAGTATCTT. It yields the protein CSARDSSTDTQYL. V gene TRBV20-1 combines with J gene TRBJ2-3, with D tentatively TRBD2 (5 bases). The CDR3 covers 13 residues. The germline V gene has CDR1 DFQATT and CDR2 SNEGSKA (reference sequence). Trimming took 3 bases from V and 0 from J, leaving 7 bases between them.

The chain links TRBV7-2 to TRBJ2-3; 9 bases agree with TRBD1. The ends lost 7 bases at V and 0 bases at J; junction bases unmatched: 11. In germline, CDR1 is SGHTA, CDR2 FQGNSA. The CDR3 has 17 amino acids. CDR3 sequence: CASTPHPGQGSTDTQYF. The CDR3 DNA follows: TGTGCCAGCACCCCCCACCCTGGACAGGGGAGCACAGATACGCAGTATTTT. Looking up the rest from reference TRBV7-2 and TRBJ2-3 gives the full variable domain: GAGVSQSPSNKVTEKGKDVELRCDPISGHTALYWYRQSLGQGLEFLIYFQGNSAPDKSGLPSDRFSAERTGGSVSTLTIQRTQQEDSAVYLCASTPHPGQGSTDTQYFGPGTRLTVL.

This clonotype was observed many times. The gene calls are TRBV14 and TRBJ2-3, with no clear D. The V gene's germline CDR1 is SGHDN and CDR2 FVKESK. The ends were cut back, 4 bases at V and 2 bases at J, with 7 bases in the middle. This CDR3 has 13 residues. The CDR3 DNA follows: TGTGCCAGCAGCCGCGTCTACACAGATACGCAGTATTTT. Amino acid sequence: CASSRVYTDTQYF.

V usage is TRBV29-1 and J usage is TRBJ1-4; D ambiguous. CDR3 size: 13 residues. Germline V gives CDR1 SQVTM, CDR2 ANQGSEA. V lost 5 bases to trimming and J lost 3 bases, with 10 bases between them. The CDR3 region has the DNA TGCAGCGTTATTAGTACTGCTAATGAAAAACTGTTTTTT. Amino acid sequence: CSVISTANEKLFF. The whole variable domain, filled in from reference TRBV29-1 and TRBJ1-4, reads SAVISQKPSRDICQRGTSLTIQCQVDSQVTMMFWYRQQPGQSLTLIATANQGSEATYESGFVIDKFPISRPNLTFSTLTVSNMSPEDSSIYLCSVISTANEKLFFGSGTQLSVL.

This clonotype came up once. Since a much larger clone is just one base distant, this may be a read error. The J gene is TRBJ1-5, the V gene TRBV20-1; D uncertain. TRBJ2-3 matches the DNA end more closely, so the J call is doubtful. The CDR3 covers 12 residues. CDR1 is DFQATT, CDR2 SNEGSKA, per germline (reference sequence). CDR3 bases: TGCAGTGCTAGGAGGAGAAATCAGCCCCAGTATTTT. The encoded protein is CSARRRNQPQYF.

This clonotype has just a few counts. The chain is built from TRBV6-2 or TRBV6-3 and TRBJ2-7; D is possibly TRBD1 (5 bases). Germline CDR1 reads MNHEY; CDR2 reads SVGEGT. This CDR3 has 14 amino acids. The CDR3 loop is CASSYSRVPYEQYV. In DNA form, the CDR3 reads TGCGCCAGCAGTTATTCCAGGGTCCCCTACGAGCAGTACGTC.

The V gene is TRBV5-4, the J gene TRBJ2-5; D is perhaps TRBD1 or TRBD2 (5 bases each). Germline lookup yields CDR1 SGHNT and CDR2 YYREEE (reference sequence). The CDR3 length is 15 residues. Trimming took 0 bases from V and 1 from J, leaving 10 bases between them. CDR3 amino acids: CASSLGGGFQETQYF. The CDR3 DNA reads as TGTGCCAGCAGCTTGGGTGGGGGATTCCAAGAGACCCAGTACTTC.

The CDR3 here is CASSSGTGQKYNEQFF. In DNA form, the CDR3 reads TGTGCCAGCAGTTCCGGGACCGGTCAAAAATACAATGAGCAGTTCTTC. The chain links TRBV12-3 or TRBV12-4 to TRBJ2-1; D tentatively reads TRBD1 or TRBD2 (5 bases each). Trimming left V 4 bases short and J 4 bases short, with 17 bases between. CDR3 length: 16 amino acids.

This chain joins TRBV5-4 and TRBJ2-5, with 7 bases that match TRBD1. The CDR3 loop spans 16 amino acids. The germline V gene has CDR1 SGHNT and CDR2 YYREEE (reference sequence). V dropped 0 bases and J dropped 6; count of bases not matched to a gene: 11. Here the CDR3 reads CASSLEGAPRGKTQYF. CDR3 DNA sequence: TGTGCCAGCAGCTTGGAAGGCGCTCCCAGGGGGAAGACCCAGTACTTC.

This chain connects TRBV7-8 to TRBJ2-3; 9 bases align to TRBD1. Germline V gene sequence: CDR1 SGHVS, CDR2 FQNEAQ. The CDR3 has 14 residues. Trimming removed 7 bases from V and 2 bases from J; junction bases left unmatched: 4. The DNA of the CDR3 is TGTGCCAGCACGTACAGGGGGCCCACAGATACGCAGTATTTT. Its translation: CASTYRGPTDTQYF. The full variable domain, with the rest looked up from reference TRBV7-8 and TRBJ2-3, is GAGVSQSPRYKVAKRGQDVALRCDPISGHVSLFWYQQALGQGPEFLTYFQNEAQLDKSGLPSDRFFAERPEGSVSTLKIQRTQQEDSAVYLCASTYRGPTDTQYFGPGTRLTVL.

This clonotype showed up just once. One junction end disagrees with the germline gene, perhaps due to a read error. The gene calls are TRBV28 and TRBJ1-1; D is perhaps TRBD1 (6 bases). Germline V gene lookup returns CDR1 MDHEN and CDR2 SYDVKM. The CDR3 loop spans 11 amino acids. The CDR3 nucleotides read TGTGCCGGCAGGGGGAACACTGAAGCTTTCTTT. This codes for CAGRGNTEAFF.

The chain carries TRBV12-3 or TRBV12-4 and TRBJ1-1; D gene unclear. The CDR3 consists of 15 residues. The V gene lost 3 bases and the J gene lost 3 bases, with 14 bases spanning the gap. Written as DNA, the CDR3 is TGTGCCAGCAGTTTTAACCCGGGAGGTGACACTGAAGCTTTCTTT. Translated: CASSFNPGGDTEAFF.

This clonotype was picked up many times. The chain links TRBV20-1 to TRBJ1-1; D uncertain. Germline V gives CDR1 DFQATT, CDR2 SNEGSKA (reference sequence). The CDR3 is 14 residues long. The V end was cut by 1 base, the J end by 0 bases, with 9 bases between. This CDR3 is CSARGKRLNTEAFF. In nucleotides, the CDR3 is TGCAGTGCTAGAGGGAAGCGCTTGAACACTGAAGCTTTCTTT.